Below, one T cell receptor beta chain is given with its context. These data are taken from a study of blood T cell repertoires in COVID-19. Study details: From the United States, Italy and Spain came samples of acute and convalescent COVID-19. Sources were T cells, B-cell-depleted T cells, or PBMCs; the material itself was cDNA or gDNA.

Generated by immunoSEQ multiplex PCR, the TCRdb table keeps only in-frame clones and is missing some. The data show 350,000 to 500,000 clones, with around nine tenths seen just once and less than 0.95% held by the top ten. Seattle patient enrollment occurred during active infection, with longitudinal follow-up thereafter. The CDR3 is made up of 13 amino acids. Between the trimmed V and J ends, which lost 4 bases and 3 bases, there was a span of 10 bases. Germline V CDR1 and CDR2: SGHDT, YYEEEE. The TCR originated in a man in his late teens or twenties with COVID-19, enrolled during active disease. Sequencing was done on a sample of peripheral blood. This chain links TRBV5-6 with TRBJ1-2; D may be TRBD1 (6 bases). The chain's CDR3 is CASSKGDYYGYTF. The DNA for the CDR3 is TGTGCCAGCAGCAAGGGGGATTACTATGGCTACACCTTC.